This T cell receptor beta chain derives from a study of cytomegalovirus exposure and HLA in healthy donors. Study-wide background: Researchers previously reported finding just under 120 million unique TCR beta sequences from roughly 200 million T cells.

This clone has just one count. The CDR3 has 13 amino acids. J was trimmed by 2 bases and V by 3 bases; bases with no gene match: 0. CDR1 is PRHDT, CDR2 FYEKMQ, per germline (reference sequence). Primers for the PCR totalled 60 Vbeta and 13 Jbeta. Repertoires were generated with immunoSEQ multiplex PCR, while TCRdb's copy carries only in-frame clones and drops some. Found here are around 120,000 clones, around 79% of them singletons; the top ten hold around 4.2%. The receptor was derived from a middle-aged woman in good health and CMV-seronegative. V and J are TRBV13 and TRBJ2-5, with TRBD2 matching over 7 bases. The sequencing input was PBMCs. The CDR3, as DNA: TGTGCCAGCAGCTTGCGGGAGCAAGAGACCCAGTACTTC. Its protein product is CASSLREQETQYF.